Presented here are 13 T cell receptor beta chains from one specimen sequenced in a study. TCRdb re-called the 5' RACE reads through MiXCR, storing one row per CDR3 protein. The sample has roughly 55,000 distinct CDR3 sequences, approximately 24% seen once. The sequencing sample was made of tumor-infiltrating naive CD4+ T cells sorted from the breast tumor. The subset is: naive CD4+ T cells, CD4+CD45RA+CD25-. Receptors originate from a female donor with breast cancer.

This clonotype was counted only a few times. This chain links TRBV6-5 with TRBJ1-2; 10 bases are a match to TRBD1. The CDR3 sequence is 13 residues long. V was pared by 5 bases and J by 8 bases, with 5 bases of the junction left unmatched. Germline assignment: CDR1 MNHEY and CDR2 SVGAGI. The CDR3 spells CASSRGQGHGYTF. The CDR3 nucleotides read TGTGCCAGCAGTCGGGGACAGGGGCACGGCTACACCTTC.

The chain recombines TRBV6-1 with TRBJ1-1, with TRBD1 matching over 8 bases. Looked up from germline, CDR1 is MNHNS and CDR2 is SASEGT. This CDR3 comprises 15 residues. Unmatched junction bases numbered 5, after V lost 5 bases and J lost 0 bases. CDR3 region: CASSPTGALNTEAFF. Here the CDR3 DNA reads TGTGCCAGCAGTCCGACAGGGGCCCTGAACACTGAAGCTTTCTTT.

This clonotype has more than one count but fewer than ten. The rearrangement joins TRBV4-3 to TRBJ2-7, with D uncertain. Looked up from germline, CDR1 is LGHNA and CDR2 is YSLEER. The CDR3 totals 15 residues. V lost 1 base and J 3 bases, leaving 13 bases between the germline ends. CDR3 in amino acids: CASSQGPGLDYEQYF. The CDR3 bases are TGCGCCAGCAGCCAAGGGCCAGGATTAGACTACGAGCAGTACTTC.

Relative to its sample, this clonotype is medium-sized. CDR3 sequence: CASSLVTNEQFF. The DNA of the CDR3 is TGTGCCAGCAGCTTAGTAACCAATGAGCAGTTCTTC. This chain links TRBV7-2 with TRBJ2-1; D gene uncertain. The ends were cut back, 1 base at V and 6 bases at J, with 4 bases in the middle. The CDR3 length is 12 residues. CDR1 and CDR2 (germline): SGHTA, FQGNSA.

This chain joins TRBV20-1 and TRBJ2-1, with D unclear. V lost 4 bases, J lost 4 bases, and 8 bases lay in between. The CDR3 loop spans 12 amino acids. The germline V gene encodes CDR1 DFQATT and CDR2 SNEGSKA (reference sequence). The chain's CDR3 is CSANALYNEQFF. CDR3 in DNA: TGCAGTGCTAACGCGTTATACAATGAGCAGTTCTTC.

In DNA form, the CDR3 reads TGTGCCAGCAACCTAGCGGGGGCGAACACCGGAAAGCTGTTTTTT. It is translated as CASNLAGANTGKLFF. This rearrangement joins TRBV2 to TRBJ2-2; the match to TRBD2 covers 10 bases. Losses at the gene ends were 7 bases for V and 12 bases for J; bases not matched to a gene: 14. Germline V gene lookup returns CDR1 SNHLY and CDR2 FYNNEI. The CDR3 covers 15 residues.

V gene TRBV5-1 combines with J gene TRBJ2-2; 10 nucleotides agree with TRBD2. Germline trimming cut 4 bases from V and 6 bases from J; bases unmatched to any gene: 9. The CDR3 spans 16 residues. Germline loops: CDR1 SGHRS, CDR2 YFSETQ. The CDR3 bases are TGCGCCAGCAGCCCTCGGCTAGCGGGAGAGGCCGGGGAGCTGTTTTTT. The encoded protein is CASSPRLAGEAGELFF.

This clonotype was counted only a few times. The rearrangement uses TRBV11-3 and TRBJ1-3; no firm D call. V lost 3 bases, J lost 0 bases, and 9 bases lay in between. Per the germline V gene, CDR1 is SGHNT and CDR2 is YENEEA. This CDR3 region has 15 residues. The CDR3 region is CASSLTGNSGNTIYF. The CDR3 nucleotides are TGTGCCAGCAGCTTGACCGGAAACTCTGGAAACACCATATATTTT.

In this sample, this clonotype turned up a few times. The chain links TRBV20-1 to TRBJ2-3; possibly TRBD1 for D (7 bases). Deletions cut 2 bases from V and 4 bases from J, with 13 bases between. This CDR3 has 14 amino acids. Germline assignment: CDR1 DFQATT and CDR2 SNEGSKA (reference sequence). For the CDR3, the DNA is TGCAGTGCTAGAAGGCAGGGGGAGGCAGATACGCAGTATTTT. Residues: CSARRQGEADTQYF.

The V call is TRBV7-2, the J call TRBJ2-2; a possible D gene is TRBD2 (5 bases). CDR3 length equals 15 residues. Trimming removed 4 bases from V and 3 bases from J, with 12 bases in between. Germline loops: CDR1 SGHTA, CDR2 FQGNSA. The CDR3 DNA follows: TGTGCCAGCAGCTCCGGAGGCGGCCACACCGGGGAGCTGTTTTTT. It yields the protein CASSSGGGHTGELFF. Using reference TRBV7-2 and TRBJ2-2 for the parts outside the CDR3, the full variable domain is GAGVSQSPSNKVTEKGKDVELRCDPISGHTALYWYRQSLGQGLEFLIYFQGNSAPDKSGLPSDRFSAERTGGSVSTLTIQRTQQEDSAVYLCASSSGGGHTGELFFGEGSRLTVL.

This clonotype has a count of ten or more. The genes are TRBV20-1 and TRBJ1-1, with no clear D. Germline CDR1 reads DFQATT; CDR2 reads SNEGSKA (reference sequence). V lost 3 bases and J 1 base, leaving 9 bases between the germline ends. There are 13 residues in the CDR3. The CDR3 nucleotides are TGCAGTGCTAGCATCCAGGAGAACACTGAAGCTTTCTTT. As protein: CSASIQENTEAFF.

The table lists this clonotype with a few counts. The rearrangement links TRBV19 to TRBJ2-4; D gene uncertain. Trimming pared 1 base from V and 7 bases from J, leaving 5 bases between. The germline V gene encodes CDR1 LNHDA and CDR2 SQIVND (reference sequence). The CDR3 sequence is 12 residues long. Here the CDR3 reads CASSIAGNIQYF. For the CDR3, the DNA is TGTGCCAGTAGTATAGCGGGTAACATTCAGTACTTC.

The table lists this clonotype with a few counts. The junction and the germline gene differ at one end; a read error may be behind it. The CDR3 here is CVSSRNSGTGAPDTQYF. The CDR3 coding sequence is TGTGTCAGCAGCAGAAATTCCGGGACAGGGGCTCCAGATACGCAGTATTTT. The V gene is TRBV7-8, the J gene TRBJ2-3; 10 bases fit TRBD1. Germline-derived CDR1 and CDR2 are SGHVS and FQNEAQ. The CDR3 consists of 17 residues. Combining the CDR3 with reference TRBV7-8 and TRBJ2-3 gives the whole variable domain GAGVSQSPRYKVAKRGQDVALRCDPISGHVSLFWYQQALGQGPEFLTYFQNEAQLDKSGLPSDRFFAERPEGSVSTLKIQRTQQEDSAVYLCVSSRNSGTGAPDTQYFGPGTRLTVL.